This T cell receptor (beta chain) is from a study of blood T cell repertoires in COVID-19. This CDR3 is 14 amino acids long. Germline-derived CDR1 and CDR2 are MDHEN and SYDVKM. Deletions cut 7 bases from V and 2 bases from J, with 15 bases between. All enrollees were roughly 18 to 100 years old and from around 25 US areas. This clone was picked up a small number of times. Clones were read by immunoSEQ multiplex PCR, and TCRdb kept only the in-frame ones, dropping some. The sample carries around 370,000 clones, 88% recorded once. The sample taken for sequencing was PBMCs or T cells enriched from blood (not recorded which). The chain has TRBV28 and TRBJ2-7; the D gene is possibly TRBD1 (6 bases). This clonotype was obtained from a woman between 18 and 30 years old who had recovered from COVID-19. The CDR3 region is CASTPGTHTYEQYF. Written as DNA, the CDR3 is TGTGCCAGCACCCCTGGGACACACACCTACGAGCAGTACTTC.